The present entry profiles one TCR beta chain with its context. The table lists this clonotype with a few counts. Its antigen is currently not known. Base qualities were left out, and no much larger clone turns up one base away. The entry originates in a study of identical twins (dated by TCRdb to the mid-2010s). With respect to the entire study: To test whether fetal clonotypes persist, the study used deep sequencing on TCR alpha and beta repertoires from monozygotic twins, unrelated adults of various ages, and cord blood. To rule out contamination, the twin experiments were replicated at different times with different library preparation protocols. Here is what the overall study found, with its caveats: In monozygotic twins, recombination models systematically underestimated out-of-frame TCR alpha sharing, but the models matched the sharing seen between unrelated individuals. Abundant cord blood beta clonotypes carried fewer insertions; young adult naive repertoires showed a weaker similar trend, while memory repertoires showed none. Zero-insertion analyses could be partly confounded by invariant T cells such as MAIT and iNKT, though diverse VJ usage argued against such confounding for most clonotypes. Because the same donors could not be followed over many years, the conclusions relied on cross-sectional statistical analysis. Excess twin sharing in beta out-of-frame sequences was weaker because fewer shared sequences lowered the signal-to-noise ratio. Out-of-frame TCR alpha sequences shared between twins showed an excess of low generation-probability sequences compared with coincidental sharing between unrelated individuals.

The germline V gene (reference sequence) gives CDR1 as DFQATT and CDR2 as SNEGSKA. Here V drops 6 bases and J drops 3 bases, and the junction holds 14 bases not matched to any gene. Including cysteine and phenylalanine, the CDR3 has 17 amino acids. The DNA shown is the 51-base CDR3, in frame from base 1. Library preparation was by 5' RACE. TCRdb lists the instrument as Illumina HiSeq 2000. A universal primer binding site was added through template switching, and the final cDNA carried a unique molecular identifier so that TCR cDNA molecules could be counted accurately. First-strand cDNA for TCR alpha and beta chains was synthesized from specific primers in the conserved constant-segment region. To control for contamination, each cDNA library was double barcoded with a SMART-Mk sample barcode plus Illumina barcodes. TruSeq adapter sequences and Illumina sample barcodes were added in two successive PCR steps. Sequencing of the TCR alpha and beta cDNA libraries was done on the Illumina HiSeq platform using custom primers. Concerning the study's data processing: Raw reads were processed with MiGEC to extract unique molecular identifiers, and MiXCR was used to determine CDR3 positions. For each individual, recombination models were inferred using an EM algorithm with the repgenHMM and IGoR tools. The analysis of shared clonotypes was done with the tcR package in R, with sharing normalized by the product of cloneset sizes. To study raw recombination without the effects of thymic and clonal selection, out-of-frame nonproductive sequences were analyzed. Through fastp at Q25 and MiXCR, TCRdb rebuilt clones from the public reads, retaining in-frame beta chains. Rows are unified per CDR3 protein, each entry keeping the most common DNA and genes. V and J calls and clone size were set by TCRdb, not the authors. Across this sample there are about 890,000 distinct CDR3 sequences, with 12% seen only once. About 1.6% of the sample goes to the ten largest clones.

All donors were healthy Caucasians. Three pairs of female monozygotic twins, all aged roughly 18 to 29 years, made up the twin cohort. Peripheral blood mononuclear cells were used as the source from which RNA for TCR libraries was isolated. This sample also appeared in a second study, on yellow fever vaccine responses in identical twins. As that second paper reports: According to the authors, in identical twins the way T cells responded to vaccination appeared partly convergent and partly personalized. The study precisely tracked vaccine-responding T cell clones in identical twins.

This clonotype was sampled from a woman younger than 30 in good health. This sequence uses TRBV20-1 and TRBJ2-1, and TRBD2 matches 10 of the central bases. Sequenced: PBMCs. The DNA sequence is given as TGCAGTGCCCCTAATCTTGCTAGCGGGGGACACTACAATGAGCAGTTCTTC. This codes for CSAPNLASGGHYNEQFF.